Listed here are 11 T cell receptor beta chains from one sample, sequenced in a study of shared clonotypes between healthy human individuals. Clones were read by immunoSEQ multiplex PCR, and TCRdb kept only the in-frame ones, dropping some. The sample has about 330,000 clones, about nine tenths seen once; the top ten hold roughly 15%. Sequencing was carried out using memory CD8+ T cells sorted from blood. Documented subset: CD45RO+ cells pooled with CCR7-negative TemRA cells. The receptors shown here come from a man aged 18 to 29 in good health.

The CDR3 here is CASSTLEGRLETQYF. CDR3 in DNA: TGTGCCAGCAGTACCCTAGAGGGGCGCTTAGAGACCCAGTACTTC. This sequence joins TRBV27 and TRBJ2-5; D tentatively reads TRBD1 or TRBD2 (5 bases each). The V and J ends lost 5 bases and 4 bases respectively, with 17 bases between them. The CDR3 consists of 15 residues. Germline V gene lookup returns CDR1 MNHEY and CDR2 SMNVEV (reference sequence).

A remark on this clone: The sample carries other DNA sequences with the same CDR3. The rearrangement joins TRBV27 to TRBJ1-5, with unresolved D. This CDR3 comprises 12 residues. V shed 3 bases and J shed 6 bases, with 6 bases lying between them. Germline values: CDR1 MNHEY, CDR2 SMNVEV (reference sequence). CDR3 sequence reads: CASSFLGQPQHF. The DNA of the CDR3 is TGTGCCAGCAGTTTCCTAGGTCAGCCCCAGCATTTT.

The V call is TRBV4-2, the J call TRBJ2-1, with TRBD2 as a possible D gene (6 bases). V was cut by 0 bases and J by 5 bases, with 14 bases left in between. This CDR3 contains 16 residues. The germline gives CDR1 LGHNA, CDR2 YNFKEQ. The CDR3 spells CASSQEEASENNEQFF. CDR3 in DNA: TGTGCCAGCAGCCAAGAGGAGGCTAGCGAAAACAATGAGCAGTTCTTC.

The rearrangement uses TRBV30 and TRBJ2-3, with 7 bases lining up with TRBD2. Germline V CDR1 and CDR2: GTSNPN, SVGIG (reference sequence). The junction had 7 bases not matched to a gene; V was cut back by 4 bases and J by 0 bases. The CDR3 covers 15 residues. CDR3 coding DNA: TGTGCCTGGACCCCCCCAGCGGGAAGCACAGATACGCAGTATTTT. It is translated as CAWTPPAGSTDTQYF.

The chain links TRBV28 to TRBJ2-7; a possible D gene is TRBD1 (6 bases). The ends were cut back, 4 bases at V and 3 bases at J, with 16 bases in the middle. The germline CDR1 and CDR2 sequences are MDHEN and SYDVKM. The CDR3 is 15 residues long. CDR3 protein: CASSSRGQTLYEQYF. The CDR3 region has the DNA TGTGCCAGCAGTTCGCGAGGACAGACCCTCTACGAGCAGTACTTC.

This chain connects TRBV27 to TRBJ2-2; no firm D call. CDR3 length: 16 residues. V dropped 3 bases and J dropped 4 bases, with 15 bases sitting between them. The germline V gene has CDR1 MNHEY and CDR2 SMNVEV (reference sequence). The CDR3 nucleotides read TGTGCCAGCAGTTTTTTACAACCCCCGGGCACCGGGGAGCTGTTTTTT. Its protein product is CASSFLQPPGTGELFF.

The chain carries TRBV18 and TRBJ1-1, with unresolved D. The CDR3 extends over 13 amino acids. Trimming cost V 1 base and J 5 bases, with 8 bases left between them. CDR1 and CDR2 from the germline V gene are KGHSH and LQKENI. CDR3 coding DNA: TGTGCCAGCTCACCACGGCCTGGGACTGAAGCTTTCTTT. This encodes CASSPRPGTEAFF.

The rearrangement links TRBV4-2 to TRBJ1-3; 7 positions match TRBD1. V trimming: 0 bases; J trimming: 0 bases; junction bases outside the gene matches: 5. The germline CDR1 and CDR2 sequences are LGHNA and YNFKEQ. The CDR3 runs 17 residues. In DNA form, the CDR3 reads TGTGCCAGCAGCCAAGATAGGACAGGAGACTCTGGAAACACCATATATTTT. Its protein is CASSQDRTGDSGNTIYF.

This clone was detected only a few times. The chain combines TRBV5-6 with TRBJ2-7; 8 nucleotides match TRBD2. The germline CDR1 and CDR2 sequences are SGHDT and YYEEEE. The ends lost 4 bases at V and 4 bases at J; junction bases unmatched: 10. The CDR3 loop spans 15 amino acids. DNA for the CDR3: TGTGCCAGCAGCCAAACCCCAGCGGGAGAGTACGAGCAGTACTTC. Protein: CASSQTPAGEYEQYF.

The rearrangement uses TRBV27 and TRBJ1-2; D call uncertain. The CDR3 runs 14 residues. The germline V gene has CDR1 MNHEY and CDR2 SMNVEV (reference sequence). With 6 bases removed from V and 2 bases from J, the gap between germline ends came to 13 bases. The CDR3 sequence: CASSRTLENYGYTF. CDR3 sequence (DNA): TGTGCCAGCAGCCGGACCCTCGAAAACTATGGCTACACCTTC.

The V and J genes are TRBV27 and TRBJ2-7; 7 bases map to TRBD1. Germline CDR1 reads MNHEY; CDR2 reads SMNVEV (reference sequence). CDR3 length: 15 amino acids. J lost 7 bases, V lost 5 bases, and 14 bases had no gene match. The CDR3 nucleotides are TGTGCCAGCAGTCAGGGACAGCGCATACTAATGGAGCAGTACTTC. Translating gives CASSQGQRILMEQYF.